The sequence of this T cell receptor (beta chain) was determined in a study of T cell repertoires in cytomegalovirus infection. Study overall: It can be stated that public TCR beta signatures indicated CMV infection as well as a matching HLA type.

The CDR3 is 13 residues long. Germline loops: CDR1 MGHRA, CDR2 YSYEKL. The V gene lost 2 bases and the J gene lost 3 bases, with 4 bases spanning the gap. This clonotype has only a few counts. Its matching antigen is unknown. Study-wide results and caveats: There were HLA-C-restricted CMV-specific TCR beta clonotypes dominating the ex vivo response.

TCRdb re-derived calls from the reads in MiXCR, one entry per CDR3 protein. The top ten hold roughly 12% of the sample, which has about 350,000 distinct CDR3 sequences, roughly a third seen once. The source of this sequence is a human donor in good health (CMV status not recorded). Some clones in this sample may be carry-over from other donors' samples. V usage is TRBV4-1 and J usage is TRBJ2-2, with D hard to call. The sequencing used cultured PBMCs, collected from culture after CMV antigen stimulation. The CDR3 region has the DNA TGCGCCAGCAGCCAACTATACACCGGGGAGCTGTTTTTT. Protein: CASSQLYTGELFF.